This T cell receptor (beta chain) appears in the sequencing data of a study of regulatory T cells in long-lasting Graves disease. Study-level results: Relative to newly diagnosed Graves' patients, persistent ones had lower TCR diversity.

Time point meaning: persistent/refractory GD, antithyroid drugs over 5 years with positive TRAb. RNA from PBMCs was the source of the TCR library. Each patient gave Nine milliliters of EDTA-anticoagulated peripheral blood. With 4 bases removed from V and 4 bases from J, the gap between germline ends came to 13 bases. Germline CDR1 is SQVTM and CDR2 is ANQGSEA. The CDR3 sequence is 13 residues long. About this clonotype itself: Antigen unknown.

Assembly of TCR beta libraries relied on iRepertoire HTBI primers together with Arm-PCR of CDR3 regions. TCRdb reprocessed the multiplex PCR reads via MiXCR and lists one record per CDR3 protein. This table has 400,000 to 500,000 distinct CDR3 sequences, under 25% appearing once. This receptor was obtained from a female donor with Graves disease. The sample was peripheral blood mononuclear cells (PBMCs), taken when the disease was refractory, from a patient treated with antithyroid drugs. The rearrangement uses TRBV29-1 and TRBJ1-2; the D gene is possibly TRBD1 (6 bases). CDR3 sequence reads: CSVVLDSGYGYTF. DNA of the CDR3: TGCAGCGTTGTGTTGGACAGTGGCTATGGCTACACCTTC.